These 32 T cell receptor beta chains originate from one sample sequenced in a study of hypomethylating agent response in myelodysplastic syndrome. Using immunoSEQ multiplex PCR, the repertoire was profiled, and TCRdb retains in-frame clones only, with some absent. Of about 2,800 clones listed, more than 65% are singletons. Sequencing was performed on bone marrow, taken before or after starting hypomethylating agent treatment for myelodysplastic syndrome (not recorded which). Receptors were obtained from a human donor with myelodysplastic syndrome.

The chain employs TRBV6-6 and TRBJ2-7; D may be TRBD1 or TRBD2 (5 bases each). This CDR3 has 15 amino acids. Germline V gives CDR1 MNHNY, CDR2 SVGAGI (reference sequence). V was clipped by 6 bases and J by 0 bases, with 15 bases between them. CDR3 in DNA: TGTGCCAGCAGGCCTACAGGACTCAGCTCCTACGAGCAGTACTTC. This encodes CASRPTGLSSYEQYF.

This chain joins TRBV15 and TRBJ2-7, with 10 bases lining up with TRBD1. There are 16 residues in the CDR3. Germline lookup yields CDR1 LNHNV and CDR2 YYDKDF (reference sequence). V lost 0 bases and J lost 7; bases outside the gene matches: 9. In nucleotides, the CDR3 is TGTGCCACCAGCAGAGAACGGACAGGGGGATTTTGGGAGCAGTACTTC. As protein: CATSRERTGGFWEQYF.

This chain uses TRBV2 with TRBJ1-6; 7 bases align to TRBD1. Germline-derived CDR1 and CDR2 are SNHLY and FYNNEI. With 8 bases clipped from V and 7 bases from J, the junction kept 8 bases outside the gene matches. CDR3 length equals 14 residues. Here the CDR3 reads CASSEGRGNSPLHF. The DNA for the CDR3 is TGTGCCAGCTCTGAGGGCAGGGGGAATTCACCCCTCCACTTT.

The genes are TRBV6-1 and TRBJ2-1, with D unclear. This CDR3 has 15 amino acids. From germline, CDR1 is MNHNS and CDR2 SASEGT. V was clipped by 2 bases and J by 0 bases, with 8 bases between them. The DNA of the CDR3 is TGTGCCAGCAGTGAAAGGCAGAGCTCCTACAATGAGCAGTTCTTC. Protein sequence: CASSERQSSYNEQFF.

The chain recombines TRBV7-2 with TRBJ2-7; a weak D match, TRBD2 (6 bases). V lost 1 base to trimming and J lost 4 bases, with 11 bases between them. The CDR3 covers 14 residues. In germline, CDR1 is SGHTA, CDR2 FQGNSA. Here the CDR3 reads CASSLGWGEYEQYF. The CDR3 region has the DNA TGTGCCAGCAGCTTAGGGTGGGGGGAGTACGAGCAGTACTTC.

This clone was seen once. V usage is TRBV7-2 and J usage is TRBJ1-1; TRBD1 is a possible D gene (5 bases). Germline V gives CDR1 SGHTA, CDR2 FQGNSA. The V gene lost 4 bases and the J gene lost 4 bases, with 10 bases spanning the gap. This CDR3 has 13 residues. CDR3 residues: CASSSGTLTEAFF. DNA of the CDR3: TGTGCCAGCAGCTCCGGGACCCTCACTGAAGCTTTCTTT.

The CDR3 DNA reads TGTGCCAGCACGAGACAGGGCGGGTCTTCCTATGGCTACACCTTC. It encodes CASTRQGGSSYGYTF. The chain carries TRBV6-6 and TRBJ1-2, with 7 bases identical to TRBD1. Looked up from germline, CDR1 is MNHNY and CDR2 is SVGAGI (reference sequence). With 7 bases clipped from V and 4 bases from J, the junction kept 12 bases outside the gene matches. The CDR3 runs 15 residues.

This sequence joins TRBV7-9 and TRBJ2-7; D may be TRBD1 (6 bases). V was cut by 6 bases and J by 2 bases, with 14 bases left in between. This CDR3 spans 14 amino acids. Germline V lookup: CDR1 SEHNR, CDR2 FQNEAQ (reference sequence). This CDR3 is CASRPRQEAYEQYF. The CDR3 nucleotides read TGTGCCAGCAGACCAAGACAGGAGGCCTACGAGCAGTACTTC.

This chain links TRBV9 with TRBJ1-2; D gene uncertain. Trimming took off 3 bases at V and 2 bases at J, with 23 bases between the two ends. CDR1 is SGDLS and CDR2 is YYNGEE in the germline V gene. The CDR3 runs to 18 residues. CDR3: CASSGAAGRTAQNYGYTF. CDR3 sequence (DNA): TGTGCCAGCAGCGGAGCCGCGGGGAGGACGGCTCAAAACTATGGCTACACCTTC.

The V gene is TRBV7-9, the J gene TRBJ2-1; perhaps TRBD2 as D (6 bases). Germline V lookup: CDR1 SEHNR, CDR2 FQNEAQ (reference sequence). The CDR3 spans 16 residues. V was shortened by 5 bases and J by 0 bases, with 14 bases between the two germline ends. CDR3 DNA: TGTGCCAGCAGCCCAGGAGGGAGCCGCTCCTACAATGAGCAGTTCTTC. Its translation: CASSPGGSRSYNEQFF.

The J gene is TRBJ2-2, the V gene TRBV7-2; D is unresolved. V dropped 3 bases and J dropped 4 bases, with 9 bases sitting between them. The CDR3 is made up of 14 amino acids. The V gene's germline CDR1 is SGHTA and CDR2 FQGNSA. The chain's CDR3 is CASSFWLATGELFF. The CDR3 region has the DNA TGTGCCAGCAGCTTCTGGTTGGCCACCGGGGAGCTGTTTTTT.

This clone was detected only a few times. The chain's CDR3 is CASSSRDGGGELFF. CDR3 in DNA: TGCGCCAGCAGTTCTCGGGACGGCGGCGGGGAGCTGTTTTTT. The V and J genes are TRBV10-1 and TRBJ2-2, with D perhaps assigned TRBD1 or TRBD2 (5 bases each). Germline CDR1 WNHNN, CDR2 SYGVQD (reference sequence). Trimming left V 5 bases short and J 7 bases short, with 14 bases between. The CDR3 covers 14 residues.

The chain recombines TRBV2 with TRBJ1-5; D gene unclear. The CDR3 length is 14 residues. The V and J ends lost 6 bases and 7 bases respectively, with 16 bases between them. The germline V gene has CDR1 SNHLY and CDR2 FYNNEI. Here the CDR3 reads CASRQEPGRQPQHF. The CDR3 DNA is TGTGCCAGCAGACAAGAGCCAGGTAGACAGCCCCAGCATTTT. Full variable domain (rest looked up from reference TRBV2 and TRBJ1-5): EPEVTQTPSHQVTQMGQEVILRCVPISNHLYFYWYRQILGQKVEFLVSFYNNEISEKSEIFDDQFSVERPDGSNFTLKIRSTKLEDSAMYFCASRQEPGRQPQHFGDGTRLSIL.

Concerning this clone itself: One end of the junction fails to match germline, which may point to a read error. V gene TRBV6-5 combines with J gene TRBJ2-3; TRBD2 matches at 13 bases. The CDR3 consists of 12 residues. CDR1 and CDR2 from the germline V gene are MNHEY and SVGAGI. The DNA of the CDR3 is TGTGCCAGCAGTACACTAGCGGGGGGGGCTCACTTT. Translation gives CASSTLAGGAHF.

Only one count was recorded for this clone. The chain uses TRBV20-1 and TRBJ2-5; D gene uncertain. Germline assignment: CDR1 DFQATT and CDR2 SNEGSKA (reference sequence). This CDR3 has 11 residues. V lost 0 bases to trimming and J lost 4 bases, with 3 bases between them. In DNA form, the CDR3 reads TGCAGTGCTAGAGACCCAGAGACCCAGTACTTC. This sequence encodes CSARDPETQYF.

The V gene is TRBV6-6, the J gene TRBJ1-1; TRBD1 might be the D (5 bases). The germline CDR1 and CDR2 sequences are MNHNY and SVGAGI (reference sequence). V lost 6 bases and J lost 0, with 14 bases in between. This CDR3 region has 15 residues. In DNA form, the CDR3 reads TGTGCCAGCAGCCCACCCCGGGGCATGAACACTGAAGCTTTCTTT. Amino acid sequence: CASSPPRGMNTEAFF.

V usage is TRBV5-4 and J usage is TRBJ1-5, with D tentatively TRBD1 (5 bases). The V gene lost 4 bases and the J gene lost 6 bases, with 11 bases spanning the gap. Germline V gene lookup returns CDR1 SGHNT and CDR2 YYREEE (reference sequence). The CDR3 consists of 13 residues. The CDR3 here is CASSGGRGQPQHF. The CDR3 bases are TGTGCCAGCAGCGGGGGTAGGGGTCAGCCCCAGCATTTT.

This clone was found once. This chain connects TRBV5-1 to TRBJ2-5; unclear D gene. V was clipped by 0 bases and J by 1 base, with 10 bases between them. There are 15 residues in the CDR3. Per the germline V gene, CDR1 is SGHRS and CDR2 is YFSETQ. The CDR3 loop is CASSLEVILQETQYF. The CDR3 DNA follows: TGCGCCAGCAGCTTGGAAGTCATTCTCCAAGAGACCCAGTACTTC.

The J gene is TRBJ2-7, the V gene TRBV7-6; D may be TRBD1 (5 bases). Trimming left V 0 bases short and J 4 bases short, with 10 bases between. Germline V gene sequence: CDR1 SGHVS, CDR2 FNYEAQ. The CDR3 is 14 residues long. The CDR3 is CASSLAHQGYEQYF. The DNA of the CDR3 is TGTGCCAGCAGCTTAGCGCATCAGGGTTACGAGCAGTACTTC.

The chain links TRBV5-4 to TRBJ2-2; possibly TRBD1 for D (5 bases). The CDR3 has 18 residues. Deletions cut 5 bases from V and 4 bases from J, with 24 bases between. Per the germline V gene, CDR1 is SGHNT and CDR2 is YYREEE (reference sequence). CDR3 sequence reads: CASRGRGGMFQGTGELFF. CDR3 DNA sequence: TGTGCCAGCAGGGGGCGCGGCGGAATGTTTCAAGGCACCGGGGAGCTGTTTTTT.

The V call is TRBV2, the J call TRBJ1-4; no clear D. Trimming took off 6 bases at V and 8 bases at J, with 16 bases between the two ends. The CDR3 loop spans 14 amino acids. Germline V lookup: CDR1 SNHLY, CDR2 FYNNEI. The CDR3, as DNA: TGTGCCAGCAGCCTGAACCGGGTAGGGGAAAAACTGTTTTTT. It is translated as CASSLNRVGEKLFF.

V gene TRBV5-1 combines with J gene TRBJ2-1, with D possibly TRBD1 on 6 matching bases. Per the germline V gene, CDR1 is SGHRS and CDR2 is YFSETQ. V was cut by 4 bases and J by 0 bases, with 11 bases left in between. The CDR3 spans 15 residues. Written as DNA, the CDR3 is TGCGCCAGCAGCCCCGACAGGTTCTCCTACAATGAGCAGTTCTTC. Translation gives CASSPDRFSYNEQFF.

This clone was seen a single time. The CDR3 nucleotides are TGTGCCAGCAGCCCCAGTCTTCAGACTGAAGCTTTCTTT. Translating it yields CASSPSLQTEAFF. J is TRBJ1-1 and V is TRBV6-1; D uncertain. V shed 6 bases and J shed 5 bases, with 13 bases lying between them. CDR3 length: 13 amino acids. CDR1 is MNHNS, CDR2 SASEGT, per germline.

In its sample, this clone was seen a few times. This rearrangement joins TRBV13 to TRBJ2-7; 7 bases fit TRBD1. Germline V gene lookup returns CDR1 PRHDT and CDR2 FYEKMQ (reference sequence). The CDR3 extends over 12 amino acids. V trimming: 6 bases; J trimming: 7 bases; junction bases outside the gene matches: 6. The DNA for the CDR3 is TGTGCCAGCAGTACACAGGGGAATGAGCAGTACTTC. This codes for CASSTQGNEQYF.

The chain is built from TRBV18 and TRBJ2-1; 10 nucleotides align to TRBD2. J gave up 2 bases and V 4 bases, and 14 bases lay outside the gene matches. Germline-derived CDR1 and CDR2 are KGHSH and LQKENI. The CDR3 has 19 residues. The CDR3 sequence is CASSLQSPSGSSTYNEQFF. The DNA for the CDR3 is TGTGCCAGCTCACTACAATCCCCTAGCGGGAGTAGCACCTACAATGAGCAGTTCTTC. Filled out from reference TRBV18 and TRBJ2-1, the complete variable domain reads NAGVMQNPRHLVRRRGQEARLRCSPMKGHSHVYWYRQLPEEGLKFMVYLQKENIIDESGMPKERFSAEFPKEGPSILRIQQVVRGDSAAYFCASSLQSPSGSSTYNEQFFGPGTRLTVL.

The chain is built from TRBV25-1 and TRBJ1-2, with D maybe TRBD1 (5 bases). From germline, CDR1 is MGHDK and CDR2 SYGVNS. V was clipped by 5 bases and J by 8 bases, with 9 bases between them. The CDR3 totals 11 residues. The CDR3 loop reads CASSLGPGYTF. CDR3 in DNA: TGTGCCAGCAGTTTGGGGCCCGGCTACACCTTC.

This chain uses TRBV28 with TRBJ2-5; no clear D gene. This CDR3 spans 12 amino acids. Per germline, CDR1 MDHEN and CDR2 SYDVKM. Trimming took 6 bases from V and 10 from J, leaving 15 bases between them. CDR3: CASSRSGSIQYF. CDR3 coding DNA: TGTGCCAGCAGCCGCTCCGGTTCTATCCAGTACTTC.

This clone was seen more than once but under ten times. The V call is TRBV6-1, the J call TRBJ1-6; a weak D match, TRBD1 (6 bases). CDR3 length: 14 residues. Trimming took off 10 bases at V and 6 bases at J, with 16 bases between the two ends. Germline V gene sequence: CDR1 MNHNS, CDR2 SASEGT. The CDR3 protein is CATLGDTVNSPLHF. The CDR3 DNA reads TGTGCCACCCTCGGGGACACCGTTAATTCACCCCTCCACTTT.

The chain has TRBV6-1 and TRBJ1-1, with TRBD1 as a possible D gene (5 bases). This CDR3 region has 14 residues. V was pared by 1 base and J by 3 bases, with 9 bases between. Germline V gene sequence: CDR1 MNHNS, CDR2 SASEGT. The CDR3 spells CASSEVGVYTEAFF. CDR3 DNA sequence: TGTGCCAGCAGTGAAGTGGGGGTTTACACTGAAGCTTTCTTT.

This sequence joins TRBV5-1 and TRBJ1-1; 7 positions agree with TRBD1. Germline trimming cut 3 bases from V and 3 bases from J; bases unmatched to any gene: 8. This CDR3 comprises 15 residues. CDR1 SGHRS and CDR2 YFSETQ come from the germline V gene. CDR3 in amino acids: CASSSTDREHTEAFF. The CDR3 DNA reads TGCGCCAGCAGCTCCACTGACAGGGAGCACACTGAAGCTTTCTTT. The full variable domain, completed using reference TRBV5-1 and TRBJ1-1, is KAGVTQTPRYLIKTRGQQVTLSCSPISGHRSVSWYQQTPGQGLQFLFEYFSETQRNKGNFPGRFSGRQFSNSRSEMNVSTLELGDSALYLCASSSTDREHTEAFFGQGTRLTVV.

The V gene is TRBV6-1, the J gene TRBJ2-1; no reliable D call. The V end was cut by 0 bases, the J end by 7 bases, with 10 bases between. Germline-derived CDR1 and CDR2 are MNHNS and SASEGT. The CDR3 contains 14 residues. The CDR3 DNA follows: TGTGCCAGCAGTGAAGCGGTAGTGCTGAATGAGCAGTTCTTC. Protein: CASSEAVVLNEQFF.

This clone is labeled large. The rearrangement uses TRBV6-1 and TRBJ2-2, with D perhaps TRBD2 (7 bases). V was trimmed by 0 bases and J by 1 base, leaving 27 bases between them. Germline V CDR1 and CDR2: MNHNS, SASEGT. The CDR3 runs 22 residues. DNA for the CDR3: TGTGCCAGCAGTGAAGCGGGGGTATGGGGGCCGACGGGACTAAAGAACACCGGGGAGCTGTTTTTT. It is translated as CASSEAGVWGPTGLKNTGELFF.